The entry that follows covers one TCR beta chain sequence. It has no known antigen specificity. Base qualities were left out, and no much larger clone turns up one base away. Donors were healthy HIV-negative adults with no recently reported acute infections or vaccinations. Every donor was a Caucasian adult living in Nashville, Tennessee, USA. CD4+ T cells were enriched by magnetic negative selection; naive cells were then positively selected on CD45RA, and the negative fraction formed the memory subset. Blood was collected by leukapheresis, and PBMCs were isolated by Ficoll-Histopaque density gradient centrifugation and then cryopreserved in liquid nitrogen vapor phase. Analytical flow cytometry was used to check the purity and quantity of each magnetically sorted T cell population. Each sorted fraction had its genomic DNA isolated and then quantified by UV absorbance on a Nanodrop 2000c. The germline ends are 18 bases apart after V is trimmed by 11 bases and J by 8 bases. CDR1 and CDR2 were assigned from the germline V gene as SNHLY and FYNNEI. From the cysteine through the phenylalanine, the CDR3 covers 12 amino acids. CDR3 DNA only is kept here, 36 bases in frame from base 1.

The data were obtained in a study of shared clonotypes between healthy human individuals (dated by TCRdb to the early 2020s). In the study overall: A few men and a couple of women, aged 18 to 49 years, made up the cohort. For each donor, CD4 naive and CD4 memory were each run on three plates, CD8 naive on two plates, and CD8 memory on one plate. To increase sequencing depth and limit assay-specific biases, different laboratories used diverse techniques to prepare libraries and sequence TCR repertoires. Blood TCR repertoires of about five healthy adults were deeply sequenced to estimate repertoire size and the extent of clonotype sharing between individuals. Leukapheresis yielded between about 0.85 and 9 billion PBMCs per donor.

Using the deep immunoSEQ assay, multiplex PCR amplified TCR CDR3 regions from genomic DNA. Extracted genomic DNA from each cell subset was distributed evenly across all wells of several immunoSEQ 96-well plates, and each plate was treated as a replicate. For sorted subsets, about 210 ng of genomic DNA, equivalent to some 30,000 T cell genomes, went into each replicate PCR. The purified libraries were quantified using a Qubit 3.0 fluorometer, sized with a Bioanalyzer 2100, and then quantified again using the KAPA Library Quantification kit. Every immunoSEQ 96-well plate was sequenced on a dedicated single-read 150-cycle Illumina NextSeq 550 flow cell. The published analysis was carried out like this. The immunoSEQ output contained only junctional sequences without quality scores, so filtering could not match that applied to full-length reads. Sequences were annotated with PyIR, a Python wrapper for IgBLAST v1.9, using IMGT germline references to assign V/J genes and CDR3. Any read was removed if the V/J assignment was weak (E-value above 1e-6), the CDR3 was missing, or the read contained stop codons, out-of-frame junctions, or ambiguous translated residues. V3J clonotypes were defined as sequences sharing the same inferred V gene, J gene, and CDR3 amino acid sequence. Percentage overlap between repertoires was calculated by dividing the number of shared unique clonotypes by the size of the smaller repertoire. Repertoire richness was assessed with RTK rarefaction, the Chao1 estimator, and Recon v2.1 estimates of unobserved clonotypes. OLGA was used to compute generation probabilities for all TCRbeta clonotypes that the gDNA method yielded from four donors. Here the immuneACCESS table is served through TCRdb, limited to in-frame sequences with V and J called. Missing clones are a known gap in these copies; in checked studies unresolved V genes cover under half, and the rest lacks a known reason. The V and J calls and clone size are taken from that table; D and trimming were inferred from the DNA. In all, the sample holds 2 million to 3 million clones, and around nine tenths of those were seen once. The ten largest clones add up to 0.11% to 0.15% of the sample.

The paper's findings and limits, for the study overall: Incomplete sequencing was indicated by rarefaction of sorted-subset datasets, despite the large sequencing depth. Clonotypes shared by all four sorted-subset donors showed higher generation probabilities than non-shared clonotypes. Around 5.4% of naive CD4, roughly 3.6% of naive CD8, 2.3% of memory CD4, and about 0.4% of memory CD8 clonotypes were shared across a handful of donors. Larger estimated clonotype richness was generally found for naive subsets than for memory subsets. Pairwise subsampling led to the expectation that sequencing depth would affect the degree of clonotype sharing among donors. Sampling was restricted to blood, and TCR repertoires in tissue are likely to differ from TCR repertoires in blood. Because the study included a small number of donors, the genetic and exposure-history diversity represented was limited.

Material: naive CD4+ T cells sorted from blood. The cell subset or site label here, explained by the study, means: CD45RA+ positively selected. The clonotype was recovered from a man aged 18 to 29 in good health. The chain is made from TRBV2 and TRBJ1-2; the D gene is perhaps TRBD1, on 5 matching bases. CDR3 sequence: CAGGDDEAGYTF. The DNA sequence follows: TGTGCCGGAGGGGACGATGAAGCCGGCTACACCTTC.